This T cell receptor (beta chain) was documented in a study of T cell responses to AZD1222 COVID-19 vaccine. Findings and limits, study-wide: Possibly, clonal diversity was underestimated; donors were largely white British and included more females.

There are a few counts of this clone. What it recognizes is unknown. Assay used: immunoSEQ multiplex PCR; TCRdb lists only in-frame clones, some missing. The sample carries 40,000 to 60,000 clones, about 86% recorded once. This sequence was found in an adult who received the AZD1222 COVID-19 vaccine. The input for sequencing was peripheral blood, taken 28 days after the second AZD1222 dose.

The CDR3 nucleotides read TGTGCCAGCAGCCCCCGGCGGGAAGCCGGCACAGATACGCAGTATTTT. Translation gives CASSPRREAGTDTQYF. The chain joins TRBV6-2 or TRBV6-3 to TRBJ2-3; a possible D gene is TRBD2 (6 bases). V was trimmed by 6 bases and J by 1 base, leaving 17 bases between them. CDR1 is MNHEY and CDR2 is SVGEGT in the germline V gene. The CDR3 totals 16 residues.